This T cell receptor (beta chain) was sequenced for a study of monozygotic twins with inflammatory bowel disease. The study's findings and limits: The study supported no single strong signal or clonotype linked to IBD. Other individuals had fewer clonotypes in common with IBD patients than with healthy twins, especially with disease activity.

About this clonotype: Its antigen is currently unknown.

The CDR3 has 13 residues. CDR1 and CDR2 from the germline V gene are SGHVS and FQNEAQ. TCRdb reanalyzed the 5' RACE reads and collapses them to one entry per CDR3 protein, without DNA. This listing includes hundreds of thousands of distinct CDR3 sequences. This TCR came from a human donor with ulcerative colitis or Crohn's disease, or a healthy co-twin of an affected twin (not recorded which). The chain joins TRBV7-8 to TRBJ2-5; the D gene TCRdb calls, TRBD1, cannot be checked with no DNA. Sequencing was performed on blood. Here the CDR3 reads CASSRDRPETQYF.